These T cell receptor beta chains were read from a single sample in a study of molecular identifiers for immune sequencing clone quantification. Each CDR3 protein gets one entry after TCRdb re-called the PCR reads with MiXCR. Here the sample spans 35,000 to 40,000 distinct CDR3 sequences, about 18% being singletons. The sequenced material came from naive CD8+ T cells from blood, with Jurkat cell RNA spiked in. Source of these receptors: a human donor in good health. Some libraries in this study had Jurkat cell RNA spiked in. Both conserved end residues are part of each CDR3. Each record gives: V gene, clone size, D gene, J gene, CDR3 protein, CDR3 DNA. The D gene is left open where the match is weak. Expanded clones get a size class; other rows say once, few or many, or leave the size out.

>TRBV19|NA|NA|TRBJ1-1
CASSLRMNTEALF
TGTGCCAGTAGCCTCAGGATGAACACTGAAGCTCTCTTT
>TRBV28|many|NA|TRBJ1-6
CASSSPLTPYNSPLHF
TGTGCCAGCAGTTCGCCCCTAACACCTTATAATTCACCCCTCCACTTT
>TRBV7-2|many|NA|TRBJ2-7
CASSLGRPYEQYF
TGTGCCAGCAGCTTAGGGCGCCCCTACGAGCAGTACTTC
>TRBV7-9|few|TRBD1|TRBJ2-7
CASSFPGQATHEQYF
TGTGCCAGCAGCTTTCCGGGACAGGCTACCCACGAGCAGTACTTC
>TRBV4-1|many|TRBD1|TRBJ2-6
CASSPTGVSGANVLTF
TGCGCCAGCAGCCCCACAGGGGTCTCTGGGGCCAACGTCCTGACTTTC
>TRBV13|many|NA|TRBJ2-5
CASSLGPRSQETQYF
TGTGCCAGCAGCTTAGGCCCGCGGAGCCAAGAGACCCAGTACTTC
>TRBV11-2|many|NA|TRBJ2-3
CASSGRRGITDTQYF
TGTGCCAGCAGCGGTCGACGGGGAATCACAGATACGCAGTATTTT
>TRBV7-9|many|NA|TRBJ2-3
CASTPPASNPTDTQYF
TGTGCCAGCACCCCCCCGGCTAGCAATCCCACAGATACGCAGTATTTT
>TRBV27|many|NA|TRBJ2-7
CASSLGGTADYEQYF
TGTGCCAGCAGTTTAGGAGGGACAGCCGACTACGAGCAGTACTTC
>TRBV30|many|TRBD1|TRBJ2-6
CAWTGLNWDRVPSGANVLTF
TGTGCCTGGACGGGATTGAATTGGGACAGGGTACCGTCTGGGGCCAACGTCCTGACTTTC
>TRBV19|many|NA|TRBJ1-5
CASSIYWSSNQPQHF
TGTGCCAGTAGTATATACTGGAGTAGCAATCAGCCCCAGCATTTT
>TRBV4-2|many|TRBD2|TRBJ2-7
CASRPGLAVSYEQYF
TGTGCCAGCAGACCCGGACTAGCGGTGTCCTACGAGCAGTACTTC
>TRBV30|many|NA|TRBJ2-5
CAWRMGQLQETQYF
TGTGCCTGGAGGATGGGACAACTCCAAGAGACCCAGTACTTC
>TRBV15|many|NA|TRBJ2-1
CATSRDASRTLSSYNEQFF
TGTGCCACCAGCAGAGACGCGAGCAGAACCCTTAGCTCCTACAATGAGCAGTTCTTC
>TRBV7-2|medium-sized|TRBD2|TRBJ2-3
CASSLGRGGTDTQYF
TGTGCCAGCAGCTTAGGGCGGGGGGGCACAGATACGCAGTATTTT
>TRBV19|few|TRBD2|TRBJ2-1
CASSTTSGGGLNEQFF
TGTGCCAGTAGTACCACTAGCGGGGGGGGACTGAATGAGCAGTTCTTC
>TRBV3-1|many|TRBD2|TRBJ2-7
CASSLGGLAAYEQYF
TGTGCCAGCAGCCTTGGGGGACTAGCGGCCTACGAGCAGTACTTC
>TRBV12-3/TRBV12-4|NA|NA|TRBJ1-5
CASGEQGGDSNQPQHF
TGTGCCAGCGGTGAACAGGGTGGGGATAGCAATCAGCCCCAGCATTTT
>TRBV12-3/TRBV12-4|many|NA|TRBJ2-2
CASSFGGITGELFF
TGTGCCAGCAGTTTCGGTGGGATCACCGGGGAGCTGTTTTTT
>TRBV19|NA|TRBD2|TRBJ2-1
CASSLTGGYNEQFF
TGTGCCAGTAGTCTAACGGGAGGATACAATGAGCAGTTCTTC
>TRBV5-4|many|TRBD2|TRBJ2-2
CASSLGLAGHPGELFF
TGTGCCAGCAGCTTAGGACTAGCGGGACATCCCGGGGAGCTGTTTTTT
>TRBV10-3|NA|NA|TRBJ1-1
CAIRSENTEAFF
TGTGCCATCAGATCGGAGAACACTGAAGCTTTCTTT
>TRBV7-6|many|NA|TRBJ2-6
CASSFTGANVLTF
TGTGCCAGCAGCTTTACTGGGGCCAACGTCCTGACTTTC
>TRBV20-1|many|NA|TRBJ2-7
CSARHIEATARDEQYF
TGCAGTGCTAGACACATAGAGGCAACGGCGCGGGACGAGCAGTACTTC
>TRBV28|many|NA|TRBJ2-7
CASSFRDNSYEQYF
TGTGCCAGCAGTTTCCGGGACAACTCCTACGAGCAGTACTTC
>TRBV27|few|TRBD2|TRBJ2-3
CASSLGLAMDTQYF
TGTGCCAGCAGTCTGGGACTAGCCATGGATACGCAGTATTTT
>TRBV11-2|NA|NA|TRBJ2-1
CASSLLWDPHYNEQFF
TGTGCCAGCAGCTTACTCTGGGACCCTCATTACAATGAGCAGTTCTTC
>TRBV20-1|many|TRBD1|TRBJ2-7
CSARRDSSYEQYF
TGCAGTGCGCGCCGGGACAGCTCCTACGAGCAGTACTTC
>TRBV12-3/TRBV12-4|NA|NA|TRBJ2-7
CASTTRASVEQYF
TGTGCCAGCACAACGCGGGCTAGCGTAGAGCAGTACTTC
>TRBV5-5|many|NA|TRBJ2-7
CASSFPGPPYEQYF
TGTGCCAGCAGCTTCCCGGGACCGCCCTACGAGCAGTACTTC
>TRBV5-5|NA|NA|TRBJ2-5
CASSEPGQETQYF
TGTGCCAGCAGCGAACCAGGACAAGAGACCCAGTACTTC
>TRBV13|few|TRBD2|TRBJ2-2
CASSLASGTNTGELFF
TGTGCCAGCAGCTTAGCTAGCGGGACGAACACCGGGGAGCTGTTTTTT
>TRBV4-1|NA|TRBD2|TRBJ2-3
CASSRFLAGEADTQYF
TGCGCCAGCAGCCGCTTCCTAGCGGGAGAGGCAGATACGCAGTATTTT
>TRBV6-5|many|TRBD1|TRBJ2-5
CASRPTGVGETQYF
TGTGCCAGCAGACCAACAGGGGTAGGAGAGACCCAGTACTTC
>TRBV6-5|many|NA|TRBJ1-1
CASHLGVGIPTEAFF
TGTGCCAGCCATCTGGGGGTCGGAATTCCCACTGAAGCTTTCTTT
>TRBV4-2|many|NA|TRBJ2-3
CASSPGTFTDTQYF
TGTGCCAGCAGCCCCGGGACCTTCACAGATACGCAGTATTTT
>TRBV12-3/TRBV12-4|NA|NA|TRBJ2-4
CASSFSAKNIQYF
TGTGCCAGCAGTTTCAGCGCCAAAAACATTCAGTACTTC
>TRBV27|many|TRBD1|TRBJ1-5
CASSWTGGNQPQHF
TGTGCCAGCAGTTGGACAGGGGGAAATCAGCCCCAGCATTTT
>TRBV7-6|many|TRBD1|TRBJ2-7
CASSLKYGRDRVPYEQYF
TGTGCCAGCAGCTTAAAATATGGCCGGGACAGGGTGCCCTACGAGCAGTACTTC
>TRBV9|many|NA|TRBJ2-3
CASAPGGGTDTQYF
TGTGCCAGTGCCCCGGGGGGCGGCACAGATACGCAGTATTTT
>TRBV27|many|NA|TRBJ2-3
CASSLLQVKKESDTQYF
TGTGCCAGCAGTTTGCTACAGGTAAAGAAGGAGTCAGATACGCAGTATTTT
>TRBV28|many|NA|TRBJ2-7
CASSPGLSYEQYF
TGTGCCAGCAGTCCCGGGCTCTCCTACGAGCAGTACTTC
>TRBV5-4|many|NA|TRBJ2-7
CASSLRGRAYEQYF
TGTGCCAGCAGCTTACGGGGGCGCGCCTACGAGCAGTACTTC
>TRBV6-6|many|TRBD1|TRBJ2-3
CASSYLITGGTDTQYF
TGTGCCAGCAGTTATTTGATAACAGGGGGGACAGATACGCAGTATTTT
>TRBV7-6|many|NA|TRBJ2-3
CASSLDETSTDTQYF
TGTGCCAGCAGCCTGGACGAAACCTCCACAGATACGCAGTATTTT
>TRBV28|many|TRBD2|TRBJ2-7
CASSRGVSGSYEQYF
TGTGCCAGCAGTCGTGGGGTTAGCGGGTCGTACGAGCAGTACTTC
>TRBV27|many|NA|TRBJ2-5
CASSLLNTRYQETQYF
TGTGCCAGCAGTTTATTAAATACCAGATACCAAGAGACCCAGTACTTC
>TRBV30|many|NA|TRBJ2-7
CAWSVTGVGYEQYF
TGTGCCTGGAGTGTAACGGGGGTAGGCTACGAGCAGTACTTC
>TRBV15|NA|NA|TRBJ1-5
CATSRGDSNQPQHF
TGTGCCACCAGCAGGGGTGATAGCAATCAGCCCCAGCATTTT
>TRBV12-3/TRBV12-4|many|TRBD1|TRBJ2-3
CASSRPGQGADTQYF
TGTGCCAGCAGCAGACCGGGACAGGGGGCAGATACGCAGTATTTT
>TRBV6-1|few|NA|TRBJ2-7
CASSEGPGSYEQYF
TGTGCCAGCAGTGAAGGACCCGGCTCCTACGAGCAGTACTTC
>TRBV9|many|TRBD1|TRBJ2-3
CASSLGQGWTDTQYF
TGTGCCAGCAGCCTGGGACAGGGCTGGACAGATACGCAGTATTTT
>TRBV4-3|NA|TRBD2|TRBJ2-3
CASSQGLAASTDTQYF
TGCGCCAGCAGCCAGGGACTAGCGGCCAGCACAGATACGCAGTATTTT
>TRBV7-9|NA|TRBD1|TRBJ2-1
CASSSRQGHPNEQFF
TGTGCCAGCAGCTCGAGACAGGGGCACCCCAATGAGCAGTTCTTC
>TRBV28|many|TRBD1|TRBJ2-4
CASSLVGQGLTKNIQYF
TGTGCCAGCAGTTTAGTGGGACAGGGGTTGACCAAAAACATTCAGTACTTC
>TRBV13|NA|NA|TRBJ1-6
CASSLGSQGRSPLHF
TGTGCCAGCAGCTTAGGGTCGCAGGGCCGTTCACCCCTCCACTTT
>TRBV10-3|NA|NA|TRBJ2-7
CATQDGAHEQYF
TGTGCCACACAGGACGGGGCCCACGAGCAGTACTTC
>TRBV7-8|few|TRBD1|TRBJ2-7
CASSLSEQGVTYEQYF
TGTGCCAGCAGCTTATCCGAACAGGGGGTCACCTACGAGCAGTACTTC
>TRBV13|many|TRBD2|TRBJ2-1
CASSPLQTSLEYNEQFF
TGTGCCAGCAGCCCCCTACAGACTAGCTTAGAGTACAATGAGCAGTTCTTC